This entry lists 18 T cell receptor beta chains sequenced from one sample in a study of control samples from healthy donors and cancer patients. TCRdb's table, derived via immunoSEQ multiplex PCR, lists solely in-frame clones and lacks some. The data show about 250,000 clones, roughly 82% seen once. Material: PBMCs. The source is a woman aged 55-69 years with lung cancer.

The V call is TRBV7-3, the J call TRBJ1-1; 9 nucleotides align to TRBD1. Trimming at V came to 5 bases and at J to 4 bases, leaving 2 bases not matched to a gene. There are 13 residues in the CDR3. Germline loops: CDR1 SGHTA, CDR2 FQGTGA. The CDR3 coding sequence is TGTGCCAGCAGCCGGGACAGGGCCACTGAAGCTTTCTTT. Translated: CASSRDRATEAFF.

This rearrangement joins TRBV7-9 to TRBJ2-1; 12 bases agree with TRBD2. The CDR3 consists of 18 residues. In germline, CDR1 is SEHNR, CDR2 FQNEAQ (reference sequence). With 5 bases clipped from V and 4 bases from J, the junction kept 12 bases outside the gene matches. The CDR3 loop reads CASSHPPRLAGVYNEQFF. In nucleotides, the CDR3 is TGTGCCAGCAGCCACCCGCCCAGACTAGCGGGGGTATACAATGAGCAGTTCTTC.

This chain joins TRBV19 and TRBJ2-3; TRBD2 is a possible D gene (6 bases). Germline V gene lookup returns CDR1 LNHDA and CDR2 SQIVND (reference sequence). This CDR3 has 14 residues. Trimming pared 5 bases from V and 4 bases from J, leaving 13 bases between. The CDR3 is CASSSQGGPDTQYF. CDR3 nucleotides: TGTGCCAGTAGTTCCCAGGGAGGCCCAGATACGCAGTATTTT.

This sequence joins TRBV6-5 and TRBJ2-7; 9 positions agree with TRBD1. The CDR3 runs to 14 residues. Germline trimming cut 9 bases from V and 2 bases from J; bases unmatched to any gene: 8. In germline, CDR1 is MNHEY, CDR2 SVGAGI. The CDR3 DNA is TGTGCCAGTGTACCGGGACAGGGAGCCTACGAGCAGTACTTC. This encodes CASVPGQGAYEQYF.

This clone has only a few counts. The chain links TRBV19 to TRBJ1-3; TRBD1 might be the D (5 bases). Germline V gives CDR1 LNHDA, CDR2 SQIVND (reference sequence). V lost 4 bases and J lost 1, with 8 bases in between. The CDR3 loop spans 14 amino acids. In DNA form, the CDR3 reads TGTGCCAGTAGTACGGGGACGTCTGGAAACACCATATATTTT. Amino acids: CASSTGTSGNTIYF.

This sequence joins TRBV9 and TRBJ2-3; no firm D call. Between the trimmed V and J ends, which lost 7 bases and 0 bases, there was a span of 6 bases. Germline V CDR1 and CDR2: SGDLS, YYNGEE. The CDR3 has 12 residues. This CDR3 reads CASGVSTDTQYF. In DNA, the CDR3 is TGTGCCAGCGGGGTTAGCACAGATACGCAGTATTTT.

J is TRBJ2-6 and V is TRBV5-6, with a weak D call TRBD1 (5 bases). Germline CDR1 is SGHDT and CDR2 is YYEEEE. This CDR3 is built from 17 residues. V lost 2 bases to trimming and J lost 0 bases, with 12 bases between them. The DNA for the CDR3 is TGTGCCAGCAGCTTTAAGGGGCGGAGCTCTGGGGCCAACGTCCTGACTTTC. Amino acid sequence: CASSFKGRSSGANVLTF.

The V call is TRBV5-1, the J call TRBJ2-3; TRBD2 matches 10 bases. V shed 2 bases, J shed 4 bases, and the junction held 4 bases outside the gene matches. Germline CDR1 SGHRS, CDR2 YFSETQ. The CDR3 covers 15 residues. CDR3 bases: TGCGCCAGCAGCTTTAGCGGGGGGACGTCAGATACGCAGTATTTT. Protein product: CASSFSGGTSDTQYF.

As regards this clone: The sample carries other DNA sequences with the same CDR3. V and J are TRBV9 and TRBJ2-2; D remains unclear. The CDR3 runs to 12 residues. Germline CDR1 and CDR2: SGDLS and YYNGEE. V was trimmed by 2 bases and J by 5 bases, leaving 4 bases between them. DNA of the CDR3: TGTGCCAGCAGCGTCGATACCGGGGAGCTGTTTTTT. It encodes CASSVDTGELFF.

V gene TRBV6-1 combines with J gene TRBJ1-6, with D possibly TRBD1 on 5 matching bases. Looked up from germline, CDR1 is MNHNS and CDR2 is SASEGT. Trimming took 3 bases from V and 5 from J, leaving 11 bases between them. The CDR3 is made up of 15 amino acids. CDR3 in DNA: TGTGCCAGCAGTGACAGGGAGAGGGATAATTCACCCCTCCACTTT. It yields the protein CASSDRERDNSPLHF.

This chain connects TRBV5-1 to TRBJ2-6; D uncertain. Trimming removed 4 bases at V and 4 bases at J, with 9 bases between. There are 14 residues in the CDR3. Germline CDR1 reads SGHRS; CDR2 reads YFSETQ. CDR3 protein: CASSLLTGANVLTF. In nucleotides, the CDR3 is TGCGCCAGCAGCCTCTTAACGGGGGCCAACGTCCTGACTTTC.

The V gene is TRBV27, the J gene TRBJ1-5; the D gene is possibly TRBD1 (5 bases). CDR1 MNHEY and CDR2 SMNVEV come from the germline V gene (reference sequence). CDR3 length equals 14 residues. The ends were cut back, 5 bases at V and 2 bases at J, with 10 bases in the middle. CDR3 DNA: TGTGCCAGCAGTATCGACAGTCGCAATCAGCCCCAGCATTTT. As protein: CASSIDSRNQPQHF.

The count of this clone is one. The rearrangement uses TRBV5-6 and TRBJ2-3; no clear D gene. CDR3 size: 14 residues. V lost 0 bases, J lost 3 bases, and 8 bases lay in between. CDR1 is SGHDT, CDR2 YYEEEE, per germline. The CDR3 protein is CASSLGLNTDTQYF. CDR3 in DNA: TGTGCCAGCAGCTTGGGTCTGAATACAGATACGCAGTATTTT. Full variable domain (remainder filled in from reference TRBV5-6 and TRBJ2-3): DAGVTQSPTHLIKTRGQQVTLRCSPKSGHDTVSWYQQALGQGPQFIFQYYEEEERQRGNFPDRFSGHQFPNYSSELNVNALLLGDSALYLCASSLGLNTDTQYFGPGTRLTVL.

This sequence joins TRBV9 and TRBJ1-1, with TRBD1 as a possible D gene (6 bases). Germline lookup yields CDR1 SGDLS and CDR2 YYNGEE. Trimming left V 6 bases short and J 2 bases short, with 11 bases between. This CDR3 contains 13 residues. The CDR3 sequence is CASNRGANTEAFF. The CDR3 DNA sequence: TGTGCCAGCAATAGGGGGGCTAACACTGAAGCTTTCTTT.

The chain has TRBV7-2 and TRBJ1-1; D not certain. CDR3 length: 16 amino acids. Germline V gene sequence: CDR1 SGHTA, CDR2 FQGNSA. Trimming cost V 5 bases and J 1 base, with 17 bases left between them. The CDR3 loop is CASSPYKGERNTEAFF. The CDR3 nucleotides read TGTGCCAGCAGCCCTTATAAAGGTGAAAGGAACACTGAAGCTTTCTTT.

The chain recombines TRBV19 with TRBJ2-5; no clear D. The V gene lost 2 bases and the J gene lost 0 bases, with 13 bases spanning the gap. The CDR3 covers 16 residues. Germline V gene sequence: CDR1 LNHDA, CDR2 SQIVND (reference sequence). The CDR3 spells CASSIFPGANQETQYF. As DNA, the CDR3 is TGTGCCAGTAGTATATTTCCAGGCGCCAACCAAGAGACCCAGTACTTC.

The chain joins TRBV3-1 (or the pseudogene TRBV3-2) to TRBJ1-1; D not resolved. The CDR3 runs to 15 residues. Germline lookup yields CDR1 LGHDT and CDR2 YNNKEL (reference sequence). V lost 1 base and J 0 bases, leaving 9 bases between the germline ends. The CDR3: CASSQGWLMNTEAFF. As DNA, the CDR3 is TGTGCCAGCAGCCAAGGTTGGCTTATGAACACTGAAGCTTTCTTT.

This chain joins TRBV12-3 or TRBV12-4 and TRBJ2-3, with no clear D. Trimming pared 5 bases from V and 8 bases from J, leaving 11 bases between. The CDR3 is 12 amino acids. The CDR3 DNA reads TGTGCCAGCAGTCTGGCATTGGGTACGCAGTATTTT. Its protein is CASSLALGTQYF.